One and the same sample provided the 18 T cell receptor beta chains below, sequenced in a study of cytomegalovirus exposure and HLA in healthy donors. Clones were sequenced by immunoSEQ multiplex PCR, and TCRdb holds only the in-frame ones, with some missing. Of about 150,000 clones listed, about 86% are singletons. The material sequenced was PBMCs. Receptor source: a man between 18 and 29 years old in good health and CMV-seropositive.

This chain joins TRBV6-1 and TRBJ2-5; a weak D match, TRBD1 (7 bases). The CDR3 is made up of 14 amino acids. Trimming cost V 6 bases and J 3 bases, with 14 bases left between them. Per germline, CDR1 MNHNS and CDR2 SASEGT. The CDR3: CASRLTRGEETQYF. The CDR3 nucleotides read TGTGCCAGCAGACTGACCAGGGGGGAAGAGACCCAGTACTTC.

This rearrangement joins TRBV27 to TRBJ2-1, with TRBD2 as a possible D gene (6 bases). This CDR3 contains 16 residues. Trimming left V 6 bases short and J 0 bases short, with 15 bases between. Germline assignment: CDR1 MNHEY and CDR2 SMNVEV (reference sequence). For the CDR3, the DNA is TGTGCCAGCAGGGGGCGGGACGCAAGCTCCTACAATGAGCAGTTCTTC. This translates into CASRGRDASSYNEQFF.

This clone was seen at least ten times. The gene calls are TRBV27 and TRBJ2-7; 9 positions match TRBD2. Trimming took 1 base from V and 3 from J; bases not matched to a gene: 4. CDR1 and CDR2 from the germline V gene are MNHEY and SMNVEV (reference sequence). The CDR3 totals 15 residues. The CDR3, as DNA: TGTGCCAGCAGTTTATGGGCTAGCGGGGACTACGAGCAGTACTTC. As protein: CASSLWASGDYEQYF.

The chain couples TRBV6-5 to TRBJ2-7, with a possible D match to TRBD1 (6 bases). Germline V gives CDR1 MNHEY, CDR2 SVGAGI. Trimming removed 7 bases from V and 2 bases from J, with 9 bases in between. This CDR3 contains 12 residues. The CDR3 sequence: CASNSGAYEQYF. CDR3 sequence (DNA): TGTGCCAGCAACTCAGGGGCCTACGAGCAGTACTTC.

In its sample, this clone was seen once. The chain carries TRBV6-5 and TRBJ1-1, with 11 bases fitting TRBD1. Germline CDR1 is MNHEY and CDR2 is SVGAGI. The CDR3 loop spans 14 amino acids. V was pared by 6 bases and J by 7 bases, with 7 bases of the junction left unmatched. This CDR3 is CASRFPGQGGEAFF. CDR3 in DNA: TGTGCCAGCAGATTTCCGGGACAGGGGGGTGAAGCTTTCTTT.

The chain has TRBV7-8 and TRBJ2-7; TRBD2 aligns across 8 bases. Germline trimming cut 2 bases from V and 0 bases from J; bases unmatched to any gene: 15. The CDR3 spans 19 residues. Germline CDR1 SGHVS, CDR2 FQNEAQ. CDR3 sequence: CASSLRWASGSTNSYEQYF. Here the CDR3 DNA reads TGTGCCAGCAGCTTACGTTGGGCCAGCGGGAGCACAAACTCCTACGAGCAGTACTTC.

V and J are TRBV7-6 and TRBJ2-7, with a weak D call TRBD1 (7 bases). Trimming shortened V by 5 bases and J by 6 bases, and 20 bases separated the two germline ends. CDR3 length: 15 amino acids. Germline V gene sequence: CDR1 SGHVS, CDR2 FNYEAQ. As DNA, the CDR3 is TGTGCCAGCAGCCCCAGGGGGGACAGCGCTTCCGAGCAGTACTTC. This sequence encodes CASSPRGDSASEQYF.

The V and J genes are TRBV5-1 and TRBJ1-1, with 7 nucleotides matching TRBD1. J lost 0 bases, V lost 4 bases, and 3 bases had no gene match. Germline CDR1 is SGHRS and CDR2 is YFSETQ. The CDR3 sequence is 14 residues long. The chain's CDR3 is CASSRQGVNTEAFF. The CDR3 coding sequence is TGCGCCAGCAGCCGACAGGGCGTGAACACTGAAGCTTTCTTT.

This clone was detected only a few times. V gene TRBV30 combines with J gene TRBJ1-2; 8 positions match TRBD1. Germline CDR1 reads GTSNPN; CDR2 reads SVGIG (reference sequence). CDR3 length: 15 residues. Unmatched junction bases numbered 12, after V lost 2 bases and J lost 7 bases. CDR3 residues: CAWSLGAGGSPGYTF. The CDR3 DNA is TGTGCCTGGAGTCTTGGGGCAGGGGGCTCTCCTGGCTACACCTTC.

J is TRBJ2-5 and V is TRBV5-1; the D gene is possibly TRBD1 (6 bases). V shed 1 base and J shed 5 bases, with 18 bases lying between them. Germline V CDR1 and CDR2: SGHRS, YFSETQ. The CDR3 extends over 16 amino acids. CDR3 bases: TGCGCCAGCAGCTTGTCATTAGGGTCAGGGGAGGAGACCCAGTACTTC. Protein product: CASSLSLGSGEETQYF.

The chain is built from TRBV19 and TRBJ1-5, with 10 nucleotides matching TRBD1. The CDR3 runs to 15 residues. V shed 10 bases, J shed 0 bases, and the junction held 6 bases outside the gene matches. Germline V gives CDR1 LNHDA, CDR2 SQIVND (reference sequence). The CDR3 sequence is CATQDRGFSNQPQHF. The CDR3 coding sequence is TGTGCCACCCAGGACAGGGGGTTTAGCAATCAGCCCCAGCATTTT. The full variable domain, completed using reference TRBV19 and TRBJ1-5, is DGGITQSPKYLFRKEGQNVTLSCEQNLNHDAMYWYRQDPGQGLRLIYYSQIVNDFQKGDIAEGYSVSREKKESFPLTVTSAQKNPTAFYLCATQDRGFSNQPQHFGDGTRLSIL.

The chain has TRBV6-4 and TRBJ2-5; 11 bases align to TRBD2. This CDR3 has 15 amino acids. Germline-derived CDR1 and CDR2 are MRHNA and SNTAGT. J gave up 4 bases and V 3 bases, and 4 bases lay outside the gene matches. For the CDR3, the DNA is TGTGCCAGCAGTGATACTAGCGGGAGTCGAGAGACCCAGTACTTC. Protein sequence: CASSDTSGSRETQYF.

This clone was picked up one time. The CDR3 region is CASRRHDTYEQYF. Here the CDR3 DNA reads TGCGCCAGCCGTCGACACGATACCTACGAGCAGTACTTC. The rearrangement uses TRBV5-1 and TRBJ2-7, with D unclear. Germline CDR1 reads SGHRS; CDR2 reads YFSETQ. Trimming cost V 7 bases and J 2 bases, with 13 bases left between them. This CDR3 has 13 amino acids.

The chain links TRBV30 to TRBJ1-5; perhaps TRBD1 as D (6 bases). The length of the CDR3 is 14 residues. Germline V gives CDR1 GTSNPN, CDR2 SVGIG (reference sequence). V lost 5 bases and J lost 1, with 12 bases in between. The CDR3 protein is CAWSLDRSNQPQHF. The CDR3 DNA sequence: TGTGCCTGGTCCCTGGACAGAAGCAATCAGCCCCAGCATTTT.

This clone was picked up one time. The chain has TRBV5-1 and TRBJ1-5; tentative D call: TRBD1 (6 bases). The germline V gene encodes CDR1 SGHRS and CDR2 YFSETQ. Trimming removed 0 bases from V and 3 bases from J, with 13 bases in between. The CDR3 totals 16 residues. The CDR3 region has the DNA TGCGCCAGCAGCTTGGGGGGGCAGGGCCTCAATCAGCCCCAGCATTTT. It encodes CASSLGGQGLNQPQHF.

The chain recombines TRBV4-3 with TRBJ1-2; D is undetermined. This CDR3 has 16 amino acids. Germline V gene sequence: CDR1 LGHNA, CDR2 YSLEER. V lost 3 bases to trimming and J lost 3 bases, with 17 bases between them. CDR3 in DNA: TGCGCCAGCAGCCATTTAAATCGTGCCCAGGACTATGGCTACACCTTC. Protein: CASSHLNRAQDYGYTF.

The chain recombines TRBV6-5 with TRBJ1-6; 9 bases match TRBD1. Germline CDR1 and CDR2: MNHEY and SVGAGI. The V and J ends lost 6 bases and 6 bases, in that order; junction bases with no gene match: 6. This CDR3 has 15 residues. Here the CDR3 reads CASRPPGQGNSPLHF. The CDR3 bases are TGTGCCAGCAGGCCCCCGGGACAGGGTAATTCACCCCTCCACTTT.

The chain employs TRBV5-4 and TRBJ2-5; 13 bases are a match to TRBD2. The germline gives CDR1 SGHNT, CDR2 YYREEE (reference sequence). CDR3 length equals 15 residues. The junction had 1 base not matched to a gene; V was cut back by 1 base and J by 4 bases. CDR3 residues: CASSLTSGRVETQYF. The CDR3 DNA reads TGTGCCAGCAGCTTGACTAGCGGGAGGGTAGAGACCCAGTACTTC. The full variable domain, its missing parts supplied by reference TRBV5-4 and TRBJ2-5, is ETGVTQSPTHLIKTRGQQVTLRCSSQSGHNTVSWYQQALGQGPQFIFQYYREEENGRGNFPPRFSGLQFPNYSSELNVNALELDDSALYLCASSLTSGRVETQYFGPGTRLLVL.